This T cell receptor beta chain was sequenced for a study of identical twins. General study points: Out-of-frame TCR alpha sharing observed in monozygotic twins exceeded model estimates. Low generation-probability sequences were in excess among twin-shared out-of-frame alpha sequences.

One entry per CDR3 protein, called by TCRdb with MiXCR from the 5' RACE reads. This table has some 500,000 distinct CDR3 sequences, over 11% appearing once. To note about this clonotype: Its antigen is unidentified.

This sample also belongs to another study, concerning yellow fever vaccine responses in identical twins.

This receptor was obtained from a woman aged 18-35 years in good health. The sequenced sample consisted of CD4+ T cells sorted from blood.

CDR3 protein: CASSLNLAGGQNNEQFF. DNA of the CDR3: TGTGCCAGCAGTTTAAATCTAGCGGGAGGGCAGAACAATGAGCAGTTCTTC. The chain employs TRBV28 and TRBJ2-1; 12 bases align to TRBD2. The CDR3 spans 17 residues. The germline CDR1 and CDR2 sequences are MDHEN and SYDVKM. V dropped 2 bases and J dropped 5; count of bases not matched to a gene: 7.